This entry concerns a single T cell receptor beta chain. Methods used by the authors: Scientists estimated how many nucleated cells there were by amplifying reference gene primers. The table came from immunoSEQ multiplex PCR; TCRdb's copy has only in-frame clones and leaves some out. The DNA was the basis for D and trimming; V, J and clone size are from that table. Of roughly 200,000 clones detected, roughly 80% appear once; the ten largest clones hold less than 7%. The sample is drawn from a study of blood T cell repertoires in COVID-19. For the study at large: Nucleic acid was either cDNA or gDNA, and it came from T cells, B-cell-depleted T cells, or PBMCs.

This TCR came from a woman in her sixties or seventies with acute or convalescent COVID-19. Sequences were obtained from peripheral blood.

CDR3 sequence: CASSQDPGNYGYTF. The DNA for the CDR3 is TGTGCCAGCAGCCAAGACCCAGGGAACTATGGCTACACCTTC. The chain links TRBV3-1 (or the pseudogene TRBV3-2) to TRBJ1-2; D may be TRBD1 (5 bases). The CDR3 runs 14 residues. Trimming left V 0 bases short and J 2 bases short, with 7 bases between. Germline values: CDR1 LGHDT, CDR2 YNNKEL (reference sequence).